The following is a TCR beta chain sequence with its context. The target antigen is unknown. The data derive from a study of CD4 T cells in relation to SARS-CoV-2 and coronaviruses. Study at large: The restricting HLA molecule for shared crossreactive spike epitopes was mapped. General observations from the study: The assay detects memory recall responses, not culture-primed primary responses. The cross-reactivity analysis covered only spike protein, not other viral proteins.

Naive and memory CD4+ T cell DNA was deep-sequenced without culture. Sequencing was performed with immunoSEQ multiplex PCR; in TCRdb, only in-frame clones are kept and a portion is missing. Among roughly 61,000 clones listed, 86% were seen once. Unexposed donor CD4+ T cells date from about 2011-2019, before the COVID-19 pandemic. This clonotype was obtained from a human donor in good health. Sequenced input: memory CD4+ T cells from PBMCs.

This chain's CDR3 is CASSERQGQTEAFF. CDR3 in DNA: TGTGCCAGCAGTGAGAGACAGGGGCAGACTGAAGCTTTCTTT. This chain uses TRBV28 with TRBJ1-1; 8 nucleotides line up with TRBD1. The germline CDR1 and CDR2 sequences are MDHEN and SYDVKM. The CDR3 length is 14 residues. Trimming at V came to 5 bases and at J to 5 bases, leaving 7 bases not matched to a gene.